The following is a T cell receptor beta chain sequence with its context. Some clones are missing from TCRdb's copy, which holds only in-frame ones; the method was immunoSEQ multiplex PCR. The sample consists of around 5,000 clones, 20% to 30% of them appearing once. Trimming removed 3 bases at V and 3 bases at J, with 14 bases between. Germline V gene data show CDR1 as MDHEN and CDR2 as SYDVKM. This CDR3 comprises 15 residues. The sample comes from a study of sequential checkpoint blockade in melanoma. Described treatment: randomized to nivolumab then ipilimumab (arm A) or the reverse (arm B). J is TRBJ1-1 and V is TRBV28; D is possibly TRBD1 (6 bases). The sample consisted of tumor tissue (inferred from file names), taken from a patient given nivolumab and ipilimumab in sequence. This sequence originates from a human donor with melanoma. The CDR3 sequence is CASSFPGEGDTEAFF. CDR3 bases: TGTGCCAGCAGTTTTCCAGGGGAAGGAGACACTGAAGCTTTCTTT.